This T cell receptor beta chain came from a study of T cells of healthy individuals. This clonotype appeared many times. TCRdb recomputed calls from the 5' RACE reads with MiXCR, one row per CDR3 protein. The sample contains just over 40,000 distinct CDR3 sequences, approximately 4.9% of which appear only once. Germline CDR1 and CDR2: ENHRY and SYGVKD. Trimming took off 11 bases at V and 4 bases at J, with 10 bases between the two ends. This CDR3 is built from 11 residues. The sequence came from a human donor in good health. The chain carries TRBV10-3 and TRBJ2-3; D unclear. The DNA of the CDR3 is TGTGCCGTAGGACCCCCAGATACGCAGTATTTT. Encoded protein: CAVGPPDTQYF.